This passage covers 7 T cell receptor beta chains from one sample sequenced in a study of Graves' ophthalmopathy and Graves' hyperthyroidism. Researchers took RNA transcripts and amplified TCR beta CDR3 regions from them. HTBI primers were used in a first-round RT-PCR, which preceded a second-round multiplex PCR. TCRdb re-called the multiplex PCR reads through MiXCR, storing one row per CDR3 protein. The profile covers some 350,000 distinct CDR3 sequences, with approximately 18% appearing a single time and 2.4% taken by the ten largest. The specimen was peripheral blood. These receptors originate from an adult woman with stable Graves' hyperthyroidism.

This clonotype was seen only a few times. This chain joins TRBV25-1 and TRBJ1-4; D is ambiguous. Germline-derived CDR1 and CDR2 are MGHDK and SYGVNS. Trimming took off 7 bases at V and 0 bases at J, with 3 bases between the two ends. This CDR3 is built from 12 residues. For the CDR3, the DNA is TGTGCCAGCATGACAACTAATGAAAAACTGTTTTTT. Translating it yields CASMTTNEKLFF.

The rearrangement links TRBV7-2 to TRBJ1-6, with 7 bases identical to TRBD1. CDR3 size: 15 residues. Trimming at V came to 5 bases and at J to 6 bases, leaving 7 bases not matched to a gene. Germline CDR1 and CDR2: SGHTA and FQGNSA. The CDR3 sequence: CASSPPGTANSPLHF. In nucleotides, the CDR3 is TGTGCCAGCAGCCCCCCCGGGACAGCTAATTCACCCCTCCACTTT.

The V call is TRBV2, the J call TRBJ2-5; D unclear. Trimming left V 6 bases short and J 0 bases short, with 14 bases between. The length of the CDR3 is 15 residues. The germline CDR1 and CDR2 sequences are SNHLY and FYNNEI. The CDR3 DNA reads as TGTGCCAGCAGGGACCCCACGGCCAACCAAGAGACCCAGTACTTC. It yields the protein CASRDPTANQETQYF. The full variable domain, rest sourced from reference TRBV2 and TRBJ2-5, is EPEVTQTPSHQVTQMGQEVILRCVPISNHLYFYWYRQILGQKVEFLVSFYNNEISEKSEIFDDQFSVERPDGSNFTLKIRSTKLEDSAMYFCASRDPTANQETQYFGPGTRLLVL.

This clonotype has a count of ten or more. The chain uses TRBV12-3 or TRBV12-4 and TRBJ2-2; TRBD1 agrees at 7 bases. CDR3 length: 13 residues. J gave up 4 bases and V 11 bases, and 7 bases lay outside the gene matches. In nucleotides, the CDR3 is TGTGCCGCCGGACAGGTGGGCACCGGGGAGCTGTTTTTT. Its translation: CAAGQVGTGELFF.

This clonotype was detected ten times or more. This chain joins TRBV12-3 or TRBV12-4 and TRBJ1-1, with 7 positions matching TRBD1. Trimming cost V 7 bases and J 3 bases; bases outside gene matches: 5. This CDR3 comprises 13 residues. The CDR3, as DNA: TGTGCCAGCAAGGTCAGGGGGGACACTGAAGCTTTCTTT. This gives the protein CASKVRGDTEAFF.

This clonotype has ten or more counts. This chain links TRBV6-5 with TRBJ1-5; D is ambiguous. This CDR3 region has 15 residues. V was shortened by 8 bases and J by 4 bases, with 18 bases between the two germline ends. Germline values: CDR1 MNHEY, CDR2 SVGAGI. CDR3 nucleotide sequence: TGTGCCAGCGGCTACAACTTAGGCTGGAATCAGCCCCAGCATTTT. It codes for CASGYNLGWNQPQHF.

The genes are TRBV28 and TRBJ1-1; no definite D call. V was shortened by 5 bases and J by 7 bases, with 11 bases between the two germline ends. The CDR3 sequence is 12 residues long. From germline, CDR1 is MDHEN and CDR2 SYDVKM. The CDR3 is CASSQLGNEAFF. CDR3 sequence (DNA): TGTGCCAGCAGTCAACTAGGTAATGAAGCTTTCTTT.